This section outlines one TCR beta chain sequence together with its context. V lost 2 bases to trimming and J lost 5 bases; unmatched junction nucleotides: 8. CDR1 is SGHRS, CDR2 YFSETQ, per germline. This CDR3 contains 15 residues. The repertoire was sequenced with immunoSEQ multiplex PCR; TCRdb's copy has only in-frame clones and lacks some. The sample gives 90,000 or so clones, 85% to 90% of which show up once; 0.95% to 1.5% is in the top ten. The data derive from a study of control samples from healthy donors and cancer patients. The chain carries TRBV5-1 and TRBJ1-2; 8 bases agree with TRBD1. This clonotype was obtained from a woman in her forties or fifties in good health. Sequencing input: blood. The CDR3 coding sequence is TGCGCCAGCAGCTTCAACCAGGGGGCAGGTTATGGCTACACCTTC. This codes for CASSFNQGAGYGYTF. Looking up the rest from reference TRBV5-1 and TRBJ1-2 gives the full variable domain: KAGVTQTPRYLIKTRGQQVTLSCSPISGHRSVSWYQQTPGQGLQFLFEYFSETQRNKGNFPGRFSGRQFSNSRSEMNVSTLELGDSALYLCASSFNQGAGYGYTFGSGTRLTVV.